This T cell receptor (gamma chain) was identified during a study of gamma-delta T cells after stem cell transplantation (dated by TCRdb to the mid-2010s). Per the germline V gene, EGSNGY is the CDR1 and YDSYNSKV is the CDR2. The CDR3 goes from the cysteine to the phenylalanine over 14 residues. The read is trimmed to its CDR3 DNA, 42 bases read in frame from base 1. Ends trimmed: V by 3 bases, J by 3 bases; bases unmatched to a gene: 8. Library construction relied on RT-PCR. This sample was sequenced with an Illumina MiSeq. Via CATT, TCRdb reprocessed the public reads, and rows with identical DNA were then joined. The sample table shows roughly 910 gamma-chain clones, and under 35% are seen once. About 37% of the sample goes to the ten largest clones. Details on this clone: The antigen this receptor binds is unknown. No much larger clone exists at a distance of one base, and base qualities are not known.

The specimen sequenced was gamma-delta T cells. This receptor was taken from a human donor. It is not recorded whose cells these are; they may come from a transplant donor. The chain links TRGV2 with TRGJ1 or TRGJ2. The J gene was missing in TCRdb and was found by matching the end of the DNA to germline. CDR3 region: CATWDSRPYYKKLF. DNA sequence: TGTGCCACCTGGGACTCCCGTCCTTATTATAAGAAACTCTTT.